The 25 T cell receptor beta chains given below trace back to one sample, sequenced in a study of patients and donors after allogeneic stem cell transplantation. In TCRdb, the RT-PCR reads were re-called with MiXCR into one record per CDR3 protein. The sample contains about 960,000 distinct CDR3 sequences, approximately 18% of which appear only once. Sequencing used blood, either unsorted or a sorted T cell fraction (not recorded which). These receptors originate from a human donor who was either an allogeneic HSCT recipient or a stem cell or donor lymphocyte infusion donor (not recorded which). It is not recorded whose cells these are; they may come from a transplant donor.

The V and J genes are TRBV7-3 and TRBJ2-2, with D uncertain. The germline CDR1 and CDR2 sequences are SGHTA and FQGTGA. Trimming took off 6 bases at V and 5 bases at J, with 16 bases between the two ends. This CDR3 comprises 15 residues. The CDR3: CASRFGRTLTGELFF. The CDR3 DNA sequence: TGTGCCAGCAGGTTCGGAAGGACGTTGACCGGGGAGCTGTTTTTT.

This clonotype was observed a few times. The CDR3, as DNA: TGCAGTGCTGAGGGTCAGACCATGAACACTGAAGCTTTCTTT. It translates to CSAEGQTMNTEAFF. The genes are TRBV20-1 and TRBJ1-1; D not resolved. CDR3 size: 14 residues. In germline, CDR1 is DFQATT, CDR2 SNEGSKA (reference sequence). The V gene lost 5 bases and the J gene lost 0 bases, with 13 bases spanning the gap.

This clonotype was detected a few times. The chain couples TRBV5-1 to TRBJ2-2; 11 nucleotides match TRBD2. Germline CDR1 reads SGHRS; CDR2 reads YFSETQ. The CDR3 totals 18 residues. V gave up 0 bases and J gave up 2 bases; unmatched junction bases: 6. In DNA form, the CDR3 reads TGCGCCAGCAGCTTGGAGGGGACTAGCGGCTCTAACACCGGGGAGCTGTTTTTT. Its protein product is CASSLEGTSGSNTGELFF.

This clonotype occurred a few times. V is TRBV4-3 and J is TRBJ1-1; D gene uncertain. V lost 4 bases to trimming and J lost 7 bases, with 7 bases between them. Germline V gene sequence: CDR1 LGHNA, CDR2 YSLEER. The CDR3 has 11 amino acids. The CDR3 spells CASSLSFEAFF. The CDR3 bases are TGCGCCAGCAGCCTATCTTTTGAAGCTTTCTTT.

The chain carries TRBV3-1 and TRBJ2-5; maybe TRBD1 (5 bases). The CDR3 loop spans 14 amino acids. The V gene lost 4 bases and the J gene lost 5 bases, with 14 bases spanning the gap. Germline CDR1 reads LGHDT; CDR2 reads YNNKEL (reference sequence). CDR3 in DNA: TGTGCCAGCAGCCGGACAAGGGCCCGGGAGACCCAGTACTTC. This gives the protein CASSRTRARETQYF.

The table lists this clonotype with many counts. The rearrangement uses TRBV12-3 or TRBV12-4 and TRBJ2-1; 9 bases match TRBD1. Trimming at V came to 5 bases and at J to 3 bases, leaving 11 bases not matched to a gene. The CDR3 covers 17 residues. The CDR3 loop is CASSTRPGQGNYNEQFF. For the CDR3, the DNA is TGTGCCAGCAGTACCAGACCGGGACAGGGAAACTACAATGAGCAGTTCTTC.

V gene TRBV5-1 combines with J gene TRBJ2-3, with D unresolved. The V end was cut by 5 bases, the J end by 0 bases, with 16 bases between. The germline gives CDR1 SGHRS, CDR2 YFSETQ. There are 16 residues in the CDR3. The CDR3 here is CASSSGRLASTDTQYF. CDR3 bases: TGCGCCAGCAGTTCCGGACGACTCGCTAGCACAGATACGCAGTATTTT. The entire variable domain, with the rest obtained from reference TRBV5-1 and TRBJ2-3, is as follows: KAGVTQTPRYLIKTRGQQVTLSCSPISGHRSVSWYQQTPGQGLQFLFEYFSETQRNKGNFPGRFSGRQFSNSRSEMNVSTLELGDSALYLCASSSGRLASTDTQYFGPGTRLTVL.

This clonotype was seen only a few times. The rearrangement uses TRBV3-1 and TRBJ2-1, with 8 bases matching TRBD2. CDR3 length equals 18 residues. Germline loops: CDR1 LGHDT, CDR2 YNNKEL (reference sequence). V shed 0 bases, J shed 5 bases, and the junction held 12 bases outside the gene matches. The CDR3 region has the DNA TGTGCCAGCAGCCAAGATATCAAAGCGGGAGTAGGGAACAATGAGCAGTTCTTC. This encodes CASSQDIKAGVGNNEQFF.

The CDR3 sequence is CASSYFGLAGGRETQYF. CDR3 bases: TGTGCCAGCAGTTACTTCGGACTAGCGGGAGGGAGGGAGACCCAGTACTTC. This rearrangement joins TRBV6-5 to TRBJ2-5, with 15 nucleotides matching TRBD2. The CDR3 extends over 17 amino acids. From germline, CDR1 is MNHEY and CDR2 SVGAGI. J was trimmed by 5 bases and V by 1 base; bases with no gene match: 5.

The chain uses TRBV25-1 and TRBJ1-2; D call uncertain. V was clipped by 4 bases and J by 8 bases, with 20 bases between them. The V gene's germline CDR1 is MGHDK and CDR2 SYGVNS. This CDR3 has 15 amino acids. The CDR3: CASSAPGFSERGYTF. DNA of the CDR3: TGTGCCAGCAGTGCCCCGGGGTTCTCGGAGAGAGGCTACACCTTC.

This chain links TRBV29-1 with TRBJ2-4; 8 bases match TRBD1. The CDR3 contains 12 residues. Germline CDR1 reads SQVTM; CDR2 reads ANQGSEA. Trimming cost V 5 bases and J 12 bases; bases outside gene matches: 9. CDR3 coding DNA: TGCAGCGTTTCAGGGGGCGTCGGCACTCAGTACTTC. This gives the protein CSVSGGVGTQYF.

This clonotype has a count of ten or more. The chain joins TRBV5-1 to TRBJ2-7; 7 bases are shared with TRBD1. The CDR3 consists of 13 residues. Germline lookup yields CDR1 SGHRS and CDR2 YFSETQ. Trimming cost V 3 bases and J 3 bases; bases outside gene matches: 3. This CDR3 is CASSWGQIYEQYF. CDR3 in DNA: TGCGCCAGCAGCTGGGGACAGATCTACGAGCAGTACTTC.

The chain combines TRBV30 with TRBJ2-3, with D perhaps TRBD1 or TRBD2 (6 bases each). Trimming pared 1 base from V and 3 bases from J, leaving 11 bases between. Per the germline V gene, CDR1 is GTSNPN and CDR2 is SVGIG (reference sequence). This CDR3 comprises 14 residues. The CDR3 sequence is CAWSGLGGTDTQYF. DNA of the CDR3: TGTGCCTGGAGTGGACTAGGGGGAACAGATACGCAGTATTTT.

J is TRBJ2-1 and V is TRBV30, with D possibly TRBD2 on 5 matching bases. Per germline, CDR1 GTSNPN and CDR2 SVGIG (reference sequence). The CDR3 is made up of 12 amino acids. V was clipped by 2 bases and J by 8 bases, with 10 bases between them. Here the CDR3 DNA reads TGTGCCTGGAGTCCCCGAGGGTATGAGCAGTTCTTC. Protein sequence: CAWSPRGYEQFF.

V gene TRBV19 combines with J gene TRBJ1-3; 9 bases line up with TRBD1. Unmatched junction bases numbered 18, after V lost 9 bases and J lost 3 bases. CDR1 is LNHDA and CDR2 is SQIVND in the germline V gene (reference sequence). The CDR3 runs to 18 residues. CDR3 DNA: TGTGCCAGCCTACAAGGGGGGACAGGGAGAAGTTTTGGAAACACCATATATTTT. Protein: CASLQGGTGRSFGNTIYF.

The chain is built from TRBV4-2 and TRBJ2-6, with a tentative D call TRBD2 (6 bases). This CDR3 is built from 17 residues. Germline values: CDR1 LGHNA, CDR2 YNFKEQ. Trimming cost V 4 bases and J 0 bases, with 13 bases left between them. In DNA, the CDR3 is TGTGCCAGCAGCCCTGGGATGGGACTCTCTGGGGCCAACGTCCTGACTTTC. It yields the protein CASSPGMGLSGANVLTF.

The genes are TRBV7-9 and TRBJ2-7; TRBD2 agrees at 8 bases. Per germline, CDR1 SEHNR and CDR2 FQNEAQ (reference sequence). Unmatched junction bases numbered 6, after V lost 3 bases and J lost 2 bases. The length of the CDR3 is 15 residues. For the CDR3, the DNA is TGTGCCAGCAGCTTGAGTTGGCGGGAGGCCTACGAGCAGTACTTC. This codes for CASSLSWREAYEQYF.

Only one count was recorded for this clonotype. The chain employs TRBV20-1 and TRBJ2-1; no clear D. This CDR3 spans 12 amino acids. Germline V gene lookup returns CDR1 DFQATT and CDR2 SNEGSKA (reference sequence). V was clipped by 1 base and J by 11 bases, with 12 bases between them. The DNA for the CDR3 is TGCAGTGCTAGAGGGCCCGACCGACAGCAGTTCTTC. Its translation: CSARGPDRQQFF.

This clonotype was recorded a few times. V is TRBV5-7 and J is TRBJ2-7, with 7 bases that match TRBD1. TRBV5-7 is treated as an ORF (open reading frame) with a function not yet certain. The CDR3 length is 15 residues. J gave up 7 bases and V 4 bases, and 14 bases lay outside the gene matches. The DNA for the CDR3 is TGTGCCAGCAGCCCTCCCTCCACAGGGGTCCTAGAGCAGTACTTC. It encodes CASSPPSTGVLEQYF.

The rearrangement joins TRBV9 to TRBJ2-5, with 10 bases identical to TRBD2. CDR1 SGDLS and CDR2 YYNGEE come from the germline V gene. This CDR3 has 15 residues. Unmatched junction bases numbered 8, after V lost 4 bases and J lost 5 bases. The CDR3 is CASSPLAGVGETQYF. In DNA, the CDR3 is TGTGCCAGCAGCCCCCTAGCGGGAGTGGGGGAGACCCAGTACTTC.

The chain is built from TRBV29-1 and TRBJ1-2; 7 bases fit TRBD1. This CDR3 region has 14 residues. Germline V gene lookup returns CDR1 SQVTM and CDR2 ANQGSEA. Trimming took 2 bases from V and 4 from J; bases not matched to a gene: 7. This CDR3 reads CSVELRGPTYGYTF. CDR3 nucleotide sequence: TGCAGCGTTGAATTAAGGGGGCCCACCTATGGCTACACCTTC. Full variable domain (missing parts from reference TRBV29-1 and TRBJ1-2): SAVISQKPSRDICQRGTSLTIQCQVDSQVTMMFWYRQQPGQSLTLIATANQGSEATYESGFVIDKFPISRPNLTFSTLTVSNMSPEDSSIYLCSVELRGPTYGYTFGSGTRLTVV.

This clonotype occurred a few times. The chain combines TRBV20-1 with TRBJ1-5, with D possibly TRBD1 on 5 matching bases. In germline, CDR1 is DFQATT, CDR2 SNEGSKA (reference sequence). The CDR3 length is 15 residues. V lost 6 bases, J lost 1 base, and 16 bases lay in between. This chain's CDR3 is CSAKSYEGSNQPQHF. The CDR3 nucleotides read TGCAGTGCCAAAAGCTACGAGGGGAGCAATCAGCCCCAGCATTTT.

This clonotype turned up a few times. This rearrangement joins TRBV5-1 to TRBJ1-2, with a possible D match to TRBD1 (5 bases). CDR3 length: 15 amino acids. The V end was cut by 3 bases, the J end by 2 bases, with 14 bases between. Germline CDR1 and CDR2: SGHRS and YFSETQ. In DNA, the CDR3 is TGCGCCAGCAGCTCCCCGCGGGGCGCGAACTATGGCTACACCTTC. Amino acid sequence: CASSSPRGANYGYTF.

J is TRBJ2-2 and V is TRBV2; D unclear. CDR1 and CDR2 (germline): SNHLY, FYNNEI. The CDR3 totals 14 residues. Between the trimmed V and J ends, which lost 11 bases and 0 bases, there was a span of 13 bases. The CDR3: CALLLPSNTGELFF. Here the CDR3 DNA reads TGTGCCCTTCTTTTACCTTCGAACACCGGGGAGCTGTTTTTT.

This clonotype has more than one count but fewer than ten. V usage is TRBV6-6 and J usage is TRBJ2-4; TRBD1 agrees at 9 bases. This CDR3 has 13 amino acids. The V segment lost 5 bases and the J segment 8 bases; nucleotides outside the gene matches: 4. Germline assignment: CDR1 MNHNY and CDR2 SVGAGI (reference sequence). CDR3 in DNA: TGTGCCAGCAGTACGGACAGGGGATACATTCAGTACTTC. The encoded protein is CASSTDRGYIQYF.